Presented here are 23 T cell receptor beta chains from one specimen sequenced in a study of blood T cell repertoires in COVID-19. The assay was immunoSEQ multiplex PCR, and TCRdb's table has in-frame clones only and misses some. In the table there are a few hundred thousand clones, approximately 88% of which are singletons. The sequencing sample was made of peripheral blood. The source is a woman in her thirties with COVID-19, enrolled during active disease.

The V and J genes are TRBV27 and TRBJ2-5; TRBD2 matches at 9 bases. V dropped 3 bases and J dropped 7; count of bases not matched to a gene: 3. CDR1 and CDR2 (germline): MNHEY, SMNVEV (reference sequence). This CDR3 is built from 13 residues. Here the CDR3 DNA reads TGTGCCAGCAGTTTCAAAGCGGGGGGGACCCAGTACTTC. This translates into CASSFKAGGTQYF.

This chain joins TRBV2 and TRBJ1-1; no clear D gene. Looked up from germline, CDR1 is SNHLY and CDR2 is FYNNEI. V lost 2 bases and J lost 4, with 8 bases in between. The CDR3 loop spans 13 amino acids. This CDR3 is CASSEQRGTEAFF. For the CDR3, the DNA is TGTGCCAGCAGTGAACAGAGAGGCACTGAAGCTTTCTTT.

The chain links TRBV11-3 to TRBJ1-2; 8 bases are shared with TRBD1. Germline CDR1 SGHNT, CDR2 YENEEA. The junction had 15 bases not matched to a gene; V was cut back by 4 bases and J by 2 bases. This CDR3 has 18 amino acids. The CDR3 region has the DNA TGTGCCAGCAGCTCACTCCCCTCAGGACAGGGAACGAACTATGGCTACACCTTC. It yields the protein CASSSLPSGQGTNYGYTF.

This chain links TRBV4-3 with TRBJ2-2; TRBD2 might be the D (5 bases). Trimming shortened V by 1 base and J by 4 bases, and 10 bases separated the two germline ends. The CDR3 is 15 amino acids. The germline CDR1 and CDR2 sequences are LGHNA and YSLEER. The CDR3 bases are TGCGCCAGCAGCCAAGGTTTTAGCGTCACCGGGGAGCTGTTTTTT. Its translation is CASSQGFSVTGELFF.

The J gene is TRBJ2-1, the V gene TRBV5-1; 8 bases fit TRBD2. The CDR3 sequence is 14 residues long. Trimming cost V 0 bases and J 10 bases; bases outside gene matches: 6. Germline CDR1 SGHRS, CDR2 YFSETQ. The CDR3 protein is CASSLGLAGSEQFF. Written as DNA, the CDR3 is TGCGCCAGCAGCTTGGGGCTAGCGGGTTCGGAGCAGTTCTTC.

The chain couples TRBV9 to TRBJ2-7; a possible D gene is TRBD1 (5 bases). The V and J ends lost 3 bases and 0 bases respectively, with 10 bases between them. The CDR3 is 14 residues long. Germline values: CDR1 SGDLS, CDR2 YYNGEE. CDR3 residues: CASSARATSYEQYF. The CDR3 coding sequence is TGTGCCAGCAGCGCCAGGGCAACCTCCTACGAGCAGTACTTC.

The chain recombines TRBV7-2 with TRBJ1-6, with no clear D. Germline V gene data show CDR1 as SGHTA and CDR2 as FQGNSA. The V and J ends lost 5 bases and 7 bases respectively, with 9 bases between them. This CDR3 spans 13 amino acids. The CDR3 sequence is CASSPSRNSPLHF. CDR3 DNA sequence: TGTGCCAGCAGCCCTTCGCGGAATTCACCCCTCCACTTT.

This clone was detected only once. CDR3 in amino acids: CASSMAQARTGNTIYF. The CDR3 DNA follows: TGTGCCAGTAGTATGGCTCAGGCAAGAACGGGAAACACCATATATTTT. V gene TRBV19 combines with J gene TRBJ1-3; D remains unclear. Germline CDR1 reads LNHDA; CDR2 reads SQIVND (reference sequence). The CDR3 contains 16 residues. Trimming removed 3 bases at V and 4 bases at J, with 16 bases between.

The rearrangement links TRBV24-1 to TRBJ2-2, with 12 bases identical to TRBD1. V was pared by 4 bases and J by 6 bases, with 17 bases of the junction left unmatched. This CDR3 is 20 amino acids long. Germline assignment: CDR1 KGHDR and CDR2 SFDVKD. CDR3 in amino acids: CATSDSGTGGAYLIAGELFF. CDR3 DNA sequence: TGTGCCACCAGTGACTCTGGGACAGGGGGCGCGTATCTAATCGCCGGGGAGCTGTTTTTT.

The V gene is TRBV4-3, the J gene TRBJ2-2, with TRBD2 matching over 8 bases. The germline gives CDR1 LGHNA, CDR2 YSLEER. The junction had 2 bases not matched to a gene; V was cut back by 0 bases and J by 2 bases. This CDR3 region has 16 residues. The CDR3 coding sequence is TGCGCCAGCAGCCAAGAGAGCGGGAGTAACACCGGGGAGCTGTTTTTT. It specifies CASSQESGSNTGELFF.

The V call is TRBV7-2, the J call TRBJ2-7; the D gene is possibly TRBD1 (6 bases). The CDR3 extends over 15 amino acids. Between the trimmed V and J ends, which lost 1 base and 3 bases, there was a span of 13 bases. Germline CDR1 SGHTA, CDR2 FQGNSA. The CDR3 DNA reads as TGTGCCAGCAGCTTAGATCGACAGGCCCACTACGAGCAGTACTTC. Translated: CASSLDRQAHYEQYF. The full variable domain, completed using reference TRBV7-2 and TRBJ2-7, is GAGVSQSPSNKVTEKGKDVELRCDPISGHTALYWYRQSLGQGLEFLIYFQGNSAPDKSGLPSDRFSAERTGGSVSTLTIQRTQQEDSAVYLCASSLDRQAHYEQYFGPGTRLTVT.

The chain recombines TRBV7-8 with TRBJ2-7; 7 nucleotides align to TRBD1. CDR3 length: 15 residues. V was pared by 2 bases and J by 8 bases, with 12 bases of the junction left unmatched. Germline assignment: CDR1 SGHVS and CDR2 FQNEAQ. CDR3 in DNA: TGTGCCAGCAGCTTAACGACAGGGTTCCAATACAAGCAGTACTTC. It is translated as CASSLTTGFQYKQYF.

This clone was seen a single time. The chain couples TRBV18 to TRBJ2-7, with 9 bases identical to TRBD2. The ends lost 4 bases at V and 3 bases at J; junction bases unmatched: 7. The CDR3 spans 15 residues. The germline V gene has CDR1 KGHSH and CDR2 LQKENI. In DNA form, the CDR3 reads TGTGCCAGCTCACGAGCACTAGCGGGTGGCTACGAGCAGTACGTC. It translates to CASSRALAGGYEQYV.

The V call is TRBV11-3, the J call TRBJ2-3, with TRBD2 matching 7 bases. This CDR3 comprises 16 residues. Germline CDR1 and CDR2: SGHNT and YENEEA. Trimming cost V 0 bases and J 4 bases; bases outside gene matches: 7. In nucleotides, the CDR3 is TGTGCCAGCAGCTTAGATCGGGGGGAGTGGGCAGATACGCAGTATTTT. Amino acids: CASSLDRGEWADTQYF.

The chain joins TRBV6-6 to TRBJ1-3; D remains ambiguous. The CDR3 is 14 residues long. Germline V gene sequence: CDR1 MNHNY, CDR2 SVGAGI (reference sequence). Trimming left V 2 bases short and J 8 bases short, with 13 bases between. The CDR3 nucleotides read TGTGCCAGCAGTTACGCGACCCTTCGGGACACCATATATTTT. It codes for CASSYATLRDTIYF.

This clone has just a few counts. Other DNA sequences in this specimen translate into the identical CDR3. This rearrangement joins TRBV7-9 to TRBJ2-2; TRBD2 matches 8 bases. V dropped 9 bases and J dropped 0; count of bases not matched to a gene: 3. The CDR3 loop spans 14 amino acids. Germline-derived CDR1 and CDR2 are SEHNR and FQNEAQ (reference sequence). The CDR3 reads CASGRGANTGELFF. The CDR3 DNA reads as TGTGCCAGTGGGCGGGGGGCGAACACCGGGGAGCTGTTTTTT. The entire variable domain, with the rest obtained from reference TRBV7-9 and TRBJ2-2, is as follows: DTGVSQNPRHKITKRGQNVTFRCDPISEHNRLYWYRQTLGQGPEFLTYFQNEAQLEKSRLLSDRFSAERPKGSFSTLEIQRTEQGDSAMYLCASGRGANTGELFFGEGSRLTVL.

The V and J genes are TRBV2 and TRBJ2-1; 7 bases line up with TRBD2. J was trimmed by 15 bases and V by 2 bases; bases with no gene match: 10. Germline V gene data show CDR1 as SNHLY and CDR2 as FYNNEI. The CDR3 totals 13 residues. The CDR3 loop is CASSEITRGGRFF. The CDR3 nucleotides read TGTGCCAGCAGTGAAATTACACGGGGCGGGAGGTTCTTC.

The V gene is TRBV5-1, the J gene TRBJ1-2, with a tentative D call TRBD1 (5 bases). The CDR3 runs 15 residues. Per the germline V gene, CDR1 is SGHRS and CDR2 is YFSETQ. The V end lost 4 bases, the J end lost 6 bases, and 19 bases lay between the germline ends. The CDR3 loop is CASSLTLDSFNGYTF. In DNA form, the CDR3 reads TGCGCCAGCAGCCTGACTCTCGACAGCTTCAATGGCTACACCTTC.

This chain uses TRBV6-5 with TRBJ2-1; 10 nucleotides match TRBD2. With V trimmed by 0 bases and J by 7 bases, 3 bases remained unmatched. Germline V gene lookup returns CDR1 MNHEY and CDR2 SVGAGI. The CDR3 has 15 amino acids. CDR3 amino acids: CASSYSGTSANEQFF. CDR3 nucleotide sequence: TGTGCCAGCAGTTACTCGGGGACTAGCGCTAATGAGCAGTTCTTC.

The chain joins TRBV19 to TRBJ1-1, with D perhaps matching TRBD1 (5 bases). In germline, CDR1 is LNHDA, CDR2 SQIVND (reference sequence). This CDR3 has 15 amino acids. V shed 5 bases and J shed 1 base, with 14 bases lying between them. CDR3 nucleotide sequence: TGTGCCAGTAGTTCGGTCCGGGGGGGGAACACTGAAGCTTTCTTT. Protein product: CASSSVRGGNTEAFF.

This clone was detected only once. The chain couples TRBV20-1 to TRBJ1-4; no reliable D call. Deletions cut 3 bases from V and 3 bases from J, with 11 bases between. Germline loops: CDR1 DFQATT, CDR2 SNEGSKA (reference sequence). This CDR3 has 14 residues. CDR3 nucleotides: TGCAGTGCTAGTATTGAAGGAGCTAATGAAAAACTGTTTTTT. The encoded protein is CSASIEGANEKLFF.

The V gene is TRBV5-5, the J gene TRBJ2-4; 7 positions match TRBD1. CDR3 size: 14 residues. Per the germline V gene, CDR1 is SGHKS and CDR2 is YYEKEE (reference sequence). V lost 2 bases to trimming and J lost 6 bases; unmatched junction nucleotides: 5. CDR3 sequence (DNA): TGTGCCAGCAGCTTCCGGGACAGAGTAAACATTCAGTACTTC. This gives the protein CASSFRDRVNIQYF.

J is TRBJ2-1 and V is TRBV7-2; 12 bases map to TRBD2. The CDR3 has 13 amino acids. V lost 6 bases, J lost 6 bases, and 0 bases stayed unmatched. Germline CDR1 is SGHTA and CDR2 is FQGNSA. CDR3 sequence (DNA): TGTGCCAGCAGACTAGCGGGAGGCAATGAGCAGTTCTTC. Translated: CASRLAGGNEQFF.